This TCR beta chain was captured by sequencing in a study of Ad26.COV2.S vaccination and SARS-CoV-2 variants. Looking at the study overall: The study gave Ad26.COV2.S intramuscularly, once or twice 56 days apart.

The germline CDR1 and CDR2 sequences are SGHVS and FQNEAQ. This CDR3 is built from 16 residues. The J segment lost 7 bases and the V segment lost 4 bases, leaving 10 bases of the junction unmatched. Regarding this clone: The antigen remains undetermined.

Overall study results and limits: TCR breadth and depth analyses may have underestimated total T cell responses.

Treatment meaning: over 15 received Ad26.COV2.S at low or high dose, single or two shots; several received placebo; per-sample allocation not given. It was on day 63 after the first vaccine or placebo injection that samples were taken. This Boston cohort included adults aged 18-55 years. Profiled with immunoSEQ multiplex PCR; TCRdb holds only in-frame clones, not every one. The table includes approximately 360,000 clones, around 82% detected once. The chain combines TRBV7-8 with TRBJ1-6; 7 bases agree with TRBD1. The source material was peripheral blood, sampled in a trial of Ad26.COV2.S vaccine versus placebo. The TCR comes from a person between 18 and 65 years old who received the Ad26.COV2.S COVID-19 vaccine or a placebo. The CDR3, as DNA: TGTGCCAGCAGCTCCGCCCCGGGACAGAGAAATTCACCCCTCCACTTT. It codes for CASSSAPGQRNSPLHF.